Presented here are 27 T cell receptor beta chains from one specimen sequenced in a study of cytomegalovirus exposure and HLA in healthy donors. Use of 60 Vbeta and 13 Jbeta primers characterized the PCR. This table comes from immunoSEQ multiplex PCR, and its TCRdb copy is limited to in-frame clones, with some not included. Of about 96,000 clones listed, 60% to 85% were seen once; the top ten hold around 7.8%. Material for sequencing was PBMCs. These receptors were collected from a man aged 50 or older in good health and CMV-seropositive.

The sample holds a few counts of this clone. The chain is built from TRBV5-1 and TRBJ1-1; 7 bases match TRBD1. The length of the CDR3 is 15 residues. From germline, CDR1 is SGHRS and CDR2 YFSETQ. V gave up 4 bases and J gave up 0 bases; unmatched junction bases: 6. CDR3 in DNA: TGCGCCAGCAGCAGCGCTCAGGGGGTGAACACTGAAGCTTTCTTT. Encoded protein: CASSSAQGVNTEAFF.

V usage is TRBV12-2 and J usage is TRBJ1-2. TRBV12-2 is classified as a pseudogene. This CDR3 contains 15 residues. The CDR3 loop reads CASRLDVAGAYGYTF. The DNA for the CDR3 is TGTGCAAGTCGCTTAGATGTAGCGGGGGCTTATGGCTACACCTTC.

The chain joins TRBV5-6 to TRBJ1-6, with a possible D match to TRBD1 (6 bases). V lost 0 bases, J lost 2 bases, and 12 bases lay in between. Germline V gene data show CDR1 as SGHDT and CDR2 as YYEEEE. The CDR3 loop spans 17 amino acids. The CDR3 is CASSLAGGGTYNSPLHF. The CDR3 coding sequence is TGTGCCAGCAGCTTGGCCGGCGGGGGCACCTATAATTCACCCCTCCACTTT.

This rearrangement joins TRBV5-1 to TRBJ1-1, with 7 bases that match TRBD1. CDR1 is SGHRS and CDR2 is YFSETQ in the germline V gene. The CDR3 has 15 amino acids. The trim removed 2 bases at V and 10 bases at J, leaving 14 bases unmatched. CDR3 sequence (DNA): TGCGCCAGCAGCTTCGAGGGGGCCCGGGGGGGGCGAGCTTTCTTT. Amino acids: CASSFEGARGGRAFF.

The rearrangement joins TRBV6-5 to TRBJ1-6; D gene ambiguous. The CDR3 runs 13 residues. Trimming left V 5 bases short and J 6 bases short, with 8 bases between. CDR1 and CDR2 from the germline V gene are MNHEY and SVGAGI. CDR3 nucleotide sequence: TGTGCCAGCAGTGGAGGGAGTAATTCACCCCTCCACTTT. Translation gives CASSGGSNSPLHF.

The chain couples TRBV15 to TRBJ2-1; TRBD2 agrees at 9 bases. V gave up 5 bases and J gave up 9 bases; unmatched junction bases: 11. CDR3 size: 15 residues. Germline V gene lookup returns CDR1 LNHNV and CDR2 YYDKDF (reference sequence). Written as DNA, the CDR3 is TGTGCCACCAGCGGATCAGCGGGGGGAACTGGTGAGCAGTTCTTC. It translates to CATSGSAGGTGEQFF.

The V call is TRBV7-9, the J call TRBJ1-2; TRBD1 might be the D (6 bases). The CDR3 consists of 15 residues. Trimming removed 0 bases from V and 0 bases from J, with 8 bases in between. The germline CDR1 and CDR2 sequences are SEHNR and FQNEAQ (reference sequence). The CDR3 nucleotides are TGTGCCAGCAGCTTAGCGGCAGGGGCTAACTATGGCTACACCTTC. This gives the protein CASSLAAGANYGYTF.

This sequence joins TRBV29-1 and TRBJ2-5, with D maybe TRBD1 (6 bases). The DNA matches TRBJ2-7 better at its end, which makes the J call doubtful. The CDR3 is 13 residues long. CDR1 and CDR2 from the germline V gene are SQVTM and ANQGSEA. The chain's CDR3 is CSVTGLENYEQYF. In DNA, the CDR3 is TGCAGCGTTACAGGGTTAGAGAACTACGAGCAGTACTTC.

The CDR3 DNA reads TGTGCCATCAGTGAGCCGACAGGGACCTACGAGCAGTACTTC. Translated, it gives CAISEPTGTYEQYF. The genes are TRBV10-3 and TRBJ2-7; 7 bases align to TRBD1. V was clipped by 2 bases and J by 2 bases; unmatched bases: 3. Germline V gene lookup returns CDR1 ENHRY and CDR2 SYGVKD. This CDR3 spans 14 amino acids.

This chain connects TRBV5-4 to TRBJ2-3; D not certain. V lost 0 bases, J lost 2 bases, and 4 bases lay in between. Germline assignment: CDR1 SGHNT and CDR2 YYREEE (reference sequence). The CDR3 runs to 13 residues. The chain's CDR3 is CASSLVYTDTQYF. The CDR3 bases are TGTGCCAGCAGCTTGGTGTACACAGATACGCAGTATTTT.

This clone was detected only once. The rearrangement uses TRBV4-3 and TRBJ1-2, with TRBD1 as a possible D gene (5 bases). Germline CDR1 reads LGHNA; CDR2 reads YSLEER. There are 17 residues in the CDR3. The V end lost 0 bases, the J end lost 0 bases, and 14 bases lay between the germline ends. As DNA, the CDR3 is TGCGCCAGCAGCCAAGACCCAGGGCCTGTTTCTAACTATGGCTACACCTTC. It specifies CASSQDPGPVSNYGYTF.

The V gene is TRBV13, the J gene TRBJ2-3; 11 nucleotides align to TRBD1. The CDR3 covers 14 residues. CDR1 and CDR2 from the germline V gene are PRHDT and FYEKMQ (reference sequence). The junction had 3 bases not matched to a gene; V was cut back by 4 bases and J by 6 bases. CDR3: CASSSGQGDDTQYF. CDR3 DNA: TGTGCCAGCAGCTCGGGACAGGGGGACGATACGCAGTATTTT.

This clone was counted between two and nine times. The V gene is TRBV6-4, the J gene TRBJ2-3; D ambiguous. Trimming cost V 0 bases and J 0 bases, with 4 bases left between them. CDR1 and CDR2 from the germline V gene are MRHNA and SNTAGT. The CDR3 has 14 amino acids. CDR3 coding DNA: TGTGCCAGCAGTGACTCGACTAGCACAGATACGCAGTATTTT. It translates to CASSDSTSTDTQYF.

As DNA, the CDR3 is TGTGCCAGCAGCCCGGTGGGGGACAGGGGGCGAGAAAAACTGTTTTTT. As protein: CASSPVGDRGREKLFF. This chain joins TRBV5-5 and TRBJ1-4; TRBD1 matches at 12 bases. CDR3 length: 16 residues. Per germline, CDR1 SGHKS and CDR2 YYEKEE (reference sequence). The V segment lost 4 bases and the J segment 8 bases; nucleotides outside the gene matches: 9.

This clone has only one observation. The chain joins TRBV18 to TRBJ1-1; 7 bases match TRBD1. Germline assignment: CDR1 KGHSH and CDR2 LQKENI. V was clipped by 2 bases and J by 4 bases; unmatched bases: 7. The CDR3 consists of 15 residues. The CDR3 is CASSPATGASTEAFF. For the CDR3, the DNA is TGTGCCAGCTCACCAGCCACAGGGGCAAGCACTGAAGCTTTCTTT.

The chain combines TRBV29-1 with TRBJ2-5, with 9 bases matching TRBD1. Germline-derived CDR1 and CDR2 are SQVTM and ANQGSEA. V was pared by 7 bases and J by 5 bases, with 11 bases of the junction left unmatched. This CDR3 contains 14 residues. CDR3 sequence (DNA): TGCAGCGCAAAGCCAGGGACAGGGCGTGAGACCCAGTACTTC. Encoded protein: CSAKPGTGRETQYF. The full variable domain, in which reference TRBV29-1 and TRBJ2-5 provide the parts outside the CDR3, is SAVISQKPSRDICQRGTSLTIQCQVDSQVTMMFWYRQQPGQSLTLIATANQGSEATYESGFVIDKFPISRPNLTFSTLTVSNMSPEDSSIYLCSAKPGTGRETQYFGPGTRLLVL.

The gene calls are TRBV7-3 and TRBJ2-7; tentatively, D is TRBD1 (6 bases). V was trimmed by 3 bases and J by 4 bases, leaving 10 bases between them. The V gene's germline CDR1 is SGHTA and CDR2 FQGTGA. CDR3 length: 13 residues. This CDR3 is CASSLGDKYEQYF. Here the CDR3 DNA reads TGTGCCAGCAGCTTGGGGGACAAGTACGAGCAGTACTTC.

The rearrangement links TRBV30 to TRBJ1-2; possibly TRBD1 for D (5 bases). This CDR3 region has 14 residues. Germline V gene data show CDR1 as GTSNPN and CDR2 as SVGIG (reference sequence). Trimming took 3 bases from V and 2 from J, leaving 13 bases between them. The CDR3 DNA reads TGTGCCTGGAGGGGACGGGGGAGGAACTATGGCTACACCTTC. Translating gives CAWRGRGRNYGYTF.

The V call is TRBV6-4, the J call TRBJ2-4; D call uncertain. Germline CDR1 is MRHNA and CDR2 is SNTAGT. With 7 bases removed from V and 2 bases from J, the gap between germline ends came to 15 bases. There are 15 residues in the CDR3. The CDR3 DNA is TGTGCCAGCACCCTCCGCCGGGTGTCCAAAAACATTCAGTACTTC. It yields the protein CASTLRRVSKNIQYF.

The genes are TRBV7-2 and TRBJ2-7, with 8 bases lining up with TRBD1. The V gene end was trimmed by 5 bases and the J gene end by 2 bases; junction bases not matched to a gene: 5. The V gene's germline CDR1 is SGHTA and CDR2 FQGNSA. This CDR3 region has 14 residues. The CDR3 nucleotides are TGTGCCAGCAGCCGGACGACAGGGGCCTACGAGCAGTACTTC. Residues: CASSRTTGAYEQYF.

The J gene is TRBJ2-1, the V gene TRBV30; D is undetermined. The germline V gene has CDR1 GTSNPN and CDR2 SVGIG (reference sequence). This CDR3 is 14 amino acids long. V was clipped by 2 bases and J by 9 bases, with 17 bases between them. For the CDR3, the DNA is TGTGCCTGGAGTTTGGCAGTCGAGGAAGGTGAGCAGTTCTTC. Translated: CAWSLAVEEGEQFF.

This clone appeared a few times. Sequence at one end of the junction differs from germline and may be a read error. V is TRBV4-3 and J is TRBJ1-1; the D is unclear. The CDR3 covers 16 residues. CDR1 LGHNA and CDR2 YSLEER come from the germline V gene. CDR3 loop: CASSQERASENTEAFF. The CDR3 coding sequence is TGCGCCAGCAGTCAAGAGCGCGCCTCCGAGAACACTGAAGCTTTCTTT.

The rearrangement uses TRBV5-6 and TRBJ1-2, with no clear D. This CDR3 contains 15 residues. The germline gives CDR1 SGHDT, CDR2 YYEEEE. V was pared by 6 bases and J by 0 bases, with 15 bases between. CDR3 loop: CASTPAVRANYGYTF. Here the CDR3 DNA reads TGTGCCAGCACCCCGGCGGTGAGAGCTAACTATGGCTACACCTTC. The full variable domain, its missing parts supplied by reference TRBV5-6 and TRBJ1-2, is DAGVTQSPTHLIKTRGQQVTLRCSPKSGHDTVSWYQQALGQGPQFIFQYYEEEERQRGNFPDRFSGHQFPNYSSELNVNALLLGDSALYLCASTPAVRANYGYTFGSGTRLTVV.

The chain recombines TRBV7-2 with TRBJ2-7; 9 nucleotides align to TRBD1. The CDR3 sequence is 12 residues long. In germline, CDR1 is SGHTA, CDR2 FQGNSA. V shed 5 bases, J shed 9 bases, and the junction held 5 bases outside the gene matches. The CDR3 sequence is CASSGTGLVQYF. The CDR3 nucleotides read TGTGCCAGCAGCGGGACAGGGTTGGTGCAGTACTTC. The full variable domain, its missing parts supplied by reference TRBV7-2 and TRBJ2-7, is GAGVSQSPSNKVTEKGKDVELRCDPISGHTALYWYRQSLGQGLEFLIYFQGNSAPDKSGLPSDRFSAERTGGSVSTLTIQRTQQEDSAVYLCASSGTGLVQYFGPGTRLTVT.

The rearrangement uses TRBV7-9 and TRBJ2-3, with 11 bases lining up with TRBD2. This CDR3 comprises 17 residues. The germline CDR1 and CDR2 sequences are SEHNR and FQNEAQ (reference sequence). Trimming at V came to 4 bases and at J to 0 bases, leaving 6 bases not matched to a gene. The CDR3 DNA reads as TGTGCCAGCAGCTCGACGAGACTAGCGGGGAGCACAGATACGCAGTATTTT. As protein: CASSSTRLAGSTDTQYF.

With regard to this clone: The junction differs from germline at one of its ends, possibly a read error. The J gene is TRBJ2-5, the V gene TRBV7-2; 10 nucleotides match TRBD2. The CDR3 covers 15 residues. Looked up from germline, CDR1 is SGHTA and CDR2 is FQGNSA. The CDR3 loop is CASSLAGVYQETQYF. As DNA, the CDR3 is TGTGCCAGCAGCCTAGCGGGAGTTTACCAAGAGACCCAGTACTTC.

This clone has a single count. This chain links TRBV7-9 with TRBJ2-1; TRBD1 agrees at 7 bases. This CDR3 is 16 amino acids long. CDR1 and CDR2 from the germline V gene are SEHNR and FQNEAQ (reference sequence). V was pared by 5 bases and J by 2 bases, with 9 bases of the junction left unmatched. CDR3 loop: CASSKNGTVPYNEQFF. The CDR3 nucleotides read TGTGCCAGCAGCAAAAATGGGACAGTCCCCTACAATGAGCAGTTCTTC.